Below, one T cell receptor (beta chain) is given with its context. Its target is not known. The data originate from a study of CD8 T cells in ankylosing spondylitis. General observations from the study: Characteristic, it appeared, of ankylosing spondylitis blood was a TCR beta motif of roughly 8 highly homologous variants.

A single record per CDR3 protein comes from TCRdb applying MiXCR to the 5' RACE reads. The repertoire consists of 200,000 or so distinct CDR3 sequences, with 15% to 20% occurring once and the leading ten covering about 4.3%. The material sequenced was blood, either unsorted or a sorted T cell fraction (not recorded which). The clonotype originates from a male donor aged 10 to 30 with ankylosing spondylitis or in good health (not recorded which).

The CDR3 region has the DNA TGCAGTGCCTCGAGACTAGCGTCTAGCACAGATACGCAGTATTTT. Amino acid sequence: CSASRLASSTDTQYF. This chain joins TRBV20-1 and TRBJ2-3; 8 bases line up with TRBD2. The J segment lost 0 bases and the V segment lost 6 bases, leaving 8 bases of the junction unmatched. CDR3 length: 15 amino acids. CDR1 DFQATT and CDR2 SNEGSKA come from the germline V gene (reference sequence).